This TCR beta chain was recovered during a study of T cell responses to AZD1222 COVID-19 vaccine. Overall study results and limits: Among spike-specific TCRs, nearly half reportedly target unmutated variant regions.

Profiling relied on immunoSEQ multiplex PCR, and the TCRdb table lists in-frame clones only, not all of them. There are more than 95,000 clones in the sample; 89% occur only once, and approximately 4.2% lies in the top ten. V dropped 4 bases and J dropped 6 bases, with 10 bases sitting between them. Germline loops: CDR1 SQVTM, CDR2 ANQGSEA. This CDR3 has 11 amino acids. A remark on this clone: Its antigen is not identified.

The receptor comes from an adult in good health. The specimen was peripheral blood, collected on day 0 of AZD1222 vaccination. This chain links TRBV29-1 with TRBJ2-7; TRBD1 or TRBD2 may be the D gene (5 bases each). DNA for the CDR3: TGCAGCGTTGGAATTGGGGGCGAGCAGTACTTC. It translates to CSVGIGGEQYF.